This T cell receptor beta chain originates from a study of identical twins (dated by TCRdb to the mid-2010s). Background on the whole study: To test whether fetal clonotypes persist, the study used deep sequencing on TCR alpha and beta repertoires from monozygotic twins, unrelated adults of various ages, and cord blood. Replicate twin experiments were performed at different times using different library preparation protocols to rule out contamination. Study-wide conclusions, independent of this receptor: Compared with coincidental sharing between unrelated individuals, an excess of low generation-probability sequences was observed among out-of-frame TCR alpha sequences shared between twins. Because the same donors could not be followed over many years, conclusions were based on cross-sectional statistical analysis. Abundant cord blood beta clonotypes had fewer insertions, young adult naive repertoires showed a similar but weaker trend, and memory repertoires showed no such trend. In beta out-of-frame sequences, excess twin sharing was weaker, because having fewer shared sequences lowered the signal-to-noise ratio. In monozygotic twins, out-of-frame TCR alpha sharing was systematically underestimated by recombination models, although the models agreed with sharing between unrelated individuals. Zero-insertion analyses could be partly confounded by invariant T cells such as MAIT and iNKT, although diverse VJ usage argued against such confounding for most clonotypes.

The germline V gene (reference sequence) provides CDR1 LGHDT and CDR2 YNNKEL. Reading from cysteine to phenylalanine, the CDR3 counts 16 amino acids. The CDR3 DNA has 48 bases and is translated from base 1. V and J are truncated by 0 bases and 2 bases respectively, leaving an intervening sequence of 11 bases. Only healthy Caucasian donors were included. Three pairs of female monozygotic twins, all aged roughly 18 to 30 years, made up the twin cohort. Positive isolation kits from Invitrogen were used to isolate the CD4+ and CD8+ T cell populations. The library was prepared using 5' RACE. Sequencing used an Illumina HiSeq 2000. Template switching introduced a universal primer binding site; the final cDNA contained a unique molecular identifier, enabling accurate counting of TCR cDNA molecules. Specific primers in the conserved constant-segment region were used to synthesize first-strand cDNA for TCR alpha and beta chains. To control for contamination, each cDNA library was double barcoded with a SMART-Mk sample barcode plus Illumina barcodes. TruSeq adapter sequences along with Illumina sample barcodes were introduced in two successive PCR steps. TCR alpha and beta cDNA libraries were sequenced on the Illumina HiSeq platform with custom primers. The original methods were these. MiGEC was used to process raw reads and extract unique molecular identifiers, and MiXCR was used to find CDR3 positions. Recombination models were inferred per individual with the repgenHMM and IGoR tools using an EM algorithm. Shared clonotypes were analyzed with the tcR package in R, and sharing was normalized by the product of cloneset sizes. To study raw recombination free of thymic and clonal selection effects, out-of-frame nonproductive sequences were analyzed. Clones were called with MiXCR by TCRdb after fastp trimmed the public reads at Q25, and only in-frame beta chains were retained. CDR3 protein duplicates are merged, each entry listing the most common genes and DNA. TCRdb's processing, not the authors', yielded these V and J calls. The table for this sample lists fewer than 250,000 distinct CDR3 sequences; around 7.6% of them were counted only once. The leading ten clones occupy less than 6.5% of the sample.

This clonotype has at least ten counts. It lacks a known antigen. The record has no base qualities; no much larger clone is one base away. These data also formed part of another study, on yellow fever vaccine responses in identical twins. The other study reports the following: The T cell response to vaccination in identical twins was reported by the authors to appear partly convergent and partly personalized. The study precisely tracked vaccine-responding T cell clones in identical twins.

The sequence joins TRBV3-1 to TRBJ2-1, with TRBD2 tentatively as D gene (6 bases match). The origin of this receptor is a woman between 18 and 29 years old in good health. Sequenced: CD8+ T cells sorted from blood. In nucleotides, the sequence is TGTGCCAGCAGCCAAGACCCCGGGAGACCCTACAATGAGCAGTTCTTC. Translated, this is CASSQDPGRPYNEQFF.